Presented here are 14 T cell receptor beta chains from one specimen sequenced in a study of blood T cell repertoires in COVID-19. Sequenced by immunoSEQ multiplex PCR; TCRdb stores in-frame clones only, minus some. Of hundreds of thousands of clones listed, 70% to 90% are singletons. Sequencing used peripheral blood. All receptors come from a woman in her forties or fifties with active or convalescent COVID-19.

This chain connects TRBV27 to TRBJ1-5; maybe TRBD1 (5 bases). V was clipped by 6 bases and J by 0 bases, with 12 bases between them. CDR1 is MNHEY, CDR2 SMNVEV, per germline (reference sequence). The CDR3 contains 15 residues. The CDR3 sequence is CASSPRGYSNQPQHF. The CDR3 DNA reads as TGTGCCAGCAGCCCTAGGGGCTATAGCAATCAGCCCCAGCATTTT.

In its sample, this clone was seen once. The rearrangement links TRBV9 to TRBJ1-6; D call uncertain. The CDR3 has 20 amino acids. V gave up 1 base and J gave up 1 base, with 21 bases separating them. Germline assignment: CDR1 SGDLS and CDR2 YYNGEE. In nucleotides, the CDR3 is TGTGCCAGCAGCGTAAACCCCGGCGGGAACGAAGGATCCTATAATTCACCCCTCCACTTT. This encodes CASSVNPGGNEGSYNSPLHF.

The chain couples TRBV19 to TRBJ1-2; D not certain. The CDR3 length is 14 residues. V was shortened by 5 bases and J by 1 base, with 11 bases between the two germline ends. Germline CDR1 reads LNHDA; CDR2 reads SQIVND (reference sequence). The CDR3 region has the DNA TGTGCCAGTAGTTTCCAGACTGATAACTATGGCTACACCTTC. Protein: CASSFQTDNYGYTF.

The chain recombines TRBV2 with TRBJ2-5; 8 bases line up with TRBD1. This CDR3 region has 14 residues. V lost 5 bases and J lost 0; bases outside the gene matches: 2. Germline values: CDR1 SNHLY, CDR2 FYNNEI. CDR3 nucleotides: TGTGCCAGCAGTAAGGACAGGGACCAAGAGACCCAGTACTTC. Protein: CASSKDRDQETQYF.

CDR3 in amino acids: CASSPGQGGEQYF. DNA of the CDR3: TGTGCCAGCTCACCGGGACAGGGCGGCGAGCAGTACTTC. V is TRBV18 and J is TRBJ2-7, with 9 nucleotides matching TRBD1. This CDR3 has 13 residues. The junction had 3 bases not matched to a gene; V was cut back by 3 bases and J by 6 bases. Germline-derived CDR1 and CDR2 are KGHSH and LQKENI.

This clone was observed a single time. The chain has TRBV6-5 and TRBJ1-6; weak D call: TRBD1 (5 bases). CDR1 is MNHEY, CDR2 SVGAGI, per germline. CDR3 size: 15 residues. Trimming pared 4 bases from V and 7 bases from J, leaving 14 bases between. Here the CDR3 DNA reads TGTGCCAGCAGTTCCAACTTGGGGGGGAATTCACCCCTCCACTTT. Its translation is CASSSNLGGNSPLHF.

V usage is TRBV7-2 and J usage is TRBJ2-7; a possible D gene is TRBD2 (5 bases). This CDR3 spans 13 amino acids. The V gene lost 7 bases and the J gene lost 7 bases, with 17 bases spanning the gap. Germline V gene sequence: CDR1 SGHTA, CDR2 FQGNSA. CDR3 residues: CASTKARVGEQYF. CDR3 sequence (DNA): TGTGCCAGCACCAAGGCGAGGGTCGGGGAGCAGTACTTC.

The chain couples TRBV19 to TRBJ2-1, with D perhaps matching TRBD2 (6 bases). The CDR3 length is 13 residues. V was trimmed by 6 bases and J by 6 bases, leaving 12 bases between them. The V gene's germline CDR1 is LNHDA and CDR2 SQIVND (reference sequence). CDR3 amino acids: CASRPRRANEQFF. The CDR3, as DNA: TGTGCCAGTAGACCCCGGAGGGCCAATGAGCAGTTCTTC.

The V gene is TRBV5-1, the J gene TRBJ1-2; 7 bases fit TRBD1. The CDR3 has 14 amino acids. The trim removed 3 bases at V and 4 bases at J, leaving 6 bases unmatched. The germline V gene encodes CDR1 SGHRS and CDR2 YFSETQ. The DNA of the CDR3 is TGCGCCAGCAGCTGGGGGACAGAGAGCTATGGCTACACCTTC. Its protein is CASSWGTESYGYTF.

The V and J genes are TRBV6-2 or TRBV6-3 and TRBJ2-3; 10 bases map to TRBD1. The CDR3 has 17 amino acids. Germline CDR1 and CDR2: MNHEY and SVGEGT. V was clipped by 2 bases and J by 1 base; unmatched bases: 6. CDR3 loop: CASSYLPGTGGTDTQYF. The CDR3 region has the DNA TGTGCCAGCAGTTACCTTCCGGGGACAGGGGGCACAGATACGCAGTATTTT.

The chain uses TRBV27 and TRBJ2-2, with 8 bases aligning to TRBD1. Germline CDR1 is MNHEY and CDR2 is SMNVEV (reference sequence). The length of the CDR3 is 13 residues. Trimming cost V 7 bases and J 7 bases; bases outside gene matches: 5. This chain's CDR3 is CASTRTGIGELFF. The CDR3, as DNA: TGTGCCAGCACCCGGACAGGGATCGGGGAGCTGTTTTTT.

The chain links TRBV29-1 to TRBJ1-1; unclear D gene. In germline, CDR1 is SQVTM, CDR2 ANQGSEA. The CDR3 contains 13 residues. Trimming took off 6 bases at V and 4 bases at J, with 15 bases between the two ends. CDR3 loop: CSVRFGLTTEAFF. CDR3 DNA: TGCAGCGTGAGGTTCGGCCTTACCACTGAAGCTTTCTTT. The full variable domain, completed using reference TRBV29-1 and TRBJ1-1, is SAVISQKPSRDICQRGTSLTIQCQVDSQVTMMFWYRQQPGQSLTLIATANQGSEATYESGFVIDKFPISRPNLTFSTLTVSNMSPEDSSIYLCSVRFGLTTEAFFGQGTRLTVV.

This clone was observed a handful of times. The chain is built from TRBV5-5 and TRBJ1-3; TRBD1 matches at 12 bases. CDR1 SGHKS and CDR2 YYEKEE come from the germline V gene (reference sequence). The ends lost 4 bases at V and 3 bases at J; junction bases unmatched: 8. CDR3 size: 17 residues. This CDR3 reads CASSDIRDRGRGNTIYF. In DNA, the CDR3 is TGTGCCAGCAGCGATATCCGGGACAGGGGGCGTGGAAACACCATATATTTT. The full variable domain, in which reference TRBV5-5 and TRBJ1-3 provide the parts outside the CDR3, is DAGVTQSPTHLIKTRGQQVTLRCSPISGHKSVSWYQQVLGQGPQFIFQYYEKEERGRGNFPDRFSARQFPNYSSELNVNALLLGDSALYLCASSDIRDRGRGNTIYFGEGSWLTVV.

The rearrangement uses TRBV20-1 and TRBJ2-7; 8 bases agree with TRBD1. V trimming: 3 bases; J trimming: 6 bases; junction bases outside the gene matches: 13. This CDR3 contains 15 residues. Germline V lookup: CDR1 DFQATT, CDR2 SNEGSKA (reference sequence). DNA for the CDR3: TGCAGTGCTAGTCGCCAGGGGGCGAATATTGGCGAGCAGTACTTC. This translates into CSASRQGANIGEQYF.